This TCR beta chain was obtained from a study of radiotherapy plus CTLA-4 blockade in lung cancer. Study background: Patients showed objective responses in roughly 19% of cases and disease control in under 35%.

With respect to this clone: The antigen is unknown.

The V and J ends lost 7 bases and 7 bases, in that order; junction bases with no gene match: 8. Per the germline V gene, CDR1 is MDHEN and CDR2 is SYDVKM. This CDR3 region has 13 residues. Overall study findings and caveats: Researchers report tumor-derived TCR clones expanding in blood after radiotherapy plus ipilimumab. Increased serum interferon-beta after radiation also reportedly predicted response strongly.

Generated by immunoSEQ multiplex PCR, the TCRdb table keeps only in-frame clones and is missing some. Counted here are some 52,000 clones, around 85% occurring once; the ten biggest clones make up around 3.2%. The material was peripheral blood, obtained from a patient treated with radiotherapy plus ipilimumab. The J gene is TRBJ1-1, the V gene TRBV28; TRBD1 agrees at 8 bases. This receptor was identified in a human donor with non-small cell lung cancer who had a partial response to radiotherapy plus ipilimumab. The CDR3 DNA reads TGTGCCAGCATTAATACAGGGGGGGGTGAAGCTTTCTTT. This sequence encodes CASINTGGGEAFF.